The 26 T cell receptor beta chains below were found in one sample sequenced in a study of post-analysis software for immune sequencing data. Overall study findings and caveats: Patients carried several TRBV segments more frequently than controls did, and TRBV5-6, TRBV5-1 and TRBV20-1 were among them.

The antigens these receptors bind are not known. Prepared TCR beta cDNA libraries contained unique molecular identifiers. MiXCR, applied by TCRdb to the PCR reads, yields one record per CDR3 protein. Among under 650,000 distinct CDR3 sequences listed, roughly 47% were seen once. Input material: blood. These receptors all stem from a girl between 10 and 17 years old with multiple sclerosis.

A remark on this clonotype: A much more abundant neighbour one base away suggests this may be a read error. The genes are TRBV20-1 and TRBJ2-3, with TRBD1 matching 9 bases. V shed 8 bases and J 6 bases; nucleotides not matched to a gene: 6. Germline loops: CDR1 DFQATT, CDR2 SNEGSKA (reference sequence). This CDR3 is 12 amino acids long. In DNA form, the CDR3 reads TGCAGTACGGGACAGGGTTGGGATACGCAGTATTTT. Translation gives CSTGQGWDTQYF.

This chain joins TRBV7-2 and TRBJ2-7, with 7 bases fitting TRBD1. CDR1 SGHTA and CDR2 FQGNSA come from the germline V gene. The CDR3 is made up of 15 amino acids. With 5 bases clipped from V and 1 base from J, the junction kept 8 bases outside the gene matches. CDR3 residues: CASSLRDSESYEQYF. The DNA of the CDR3 is TGTGCCAGCAGCCTCCGGGACAGCGAATCCTACGAGCAGTACTTC.

The gene calls are TRBV4-1 and TRBJ1-2; no firm D call. The V end lost 2 bases, the J end lost 3 bases, and 13 bases lay between the germline ends. CDR3 length equals 15 residues. The germline CDR1 and CDR2 sequences are MGHRA and YSYEKL. The CDR3 loop is CASSQSEEGYYGYTF. The CDR3, as DNA: TGCGCCAGCAGCCAATCCGAGGAAGGGTACTATGGCTACACCTTC.

In this sample, this clonotype turned up a few times. The rearrangement joins TRBV29-1 to TRBJ2-7; D might be TRBD2 (5 bases). Germline V CDR1 and CDR2: SQVTM, ANQGSEA. The germline V and J ends were trimmed by 4 bases and 5 bases, with 12 bases remaining between them. This CDR3 has 12 residues. CDR3 loop: CSVADSGNEQYF. The CDR3 nucleotides are TGCAGCGTTGCGGACTCAGGAAACGAGCAGTACTTC.

V usage is TRBV7-2 and J usage is TRBJ1-2; D is perhaps TRBD1 (6 bases). V lost 6 bases to trimming and J lost 0 bases, with 14 bases between them. This CDR3 has 15 residues. CDR1 is SGHTA and CDR2 is FQGNSA in the germline V gene. CDR3 sequence: CASSTGWLTNYGYTF. CDR3 DNA sequence: TGTGCCAGCAGTACAGGGTGGCTTACTAACTATGGCTACACCTTC.

In this sample, this clonotype turned up a few times. The rearrangement links TRBV12-3 or TRBV12-4 to TRBJ2-7, with 7 bases that match TRBD1. Trimming removed 6 bases from V and 4 bases from J; junction bases left unmatched: 9. This CDR3 has 14 amino acids. The CDR3 DNA is TGTGCCAGCAGCTTCACAGGGGTTGTTTACGAGCAGTACTTC. This encodes CASSFTGVVYEQYF.

The chain links TRBV27 to TRBJ2-1, with 7 bases lining up with TRBD2. Per germline, CDR1 MNHEY and CDR2 SMNVEV (reference sequence). The ends lost 4 bases at V and 6 bases at J; junction bases unmatched: 18. The CDR3 runs 18 residues. The CDR3 sequence is CASSSPTIAGDLGNEQFF. CDR3 bases: TGTGCCAGCAGTTCCCCCACTATCGCGGGAGATTTAGGCAATGAGCAGTTCTTC.

The genes are TRBV4-1 and TRBJ2-7, with a tentative D call TRBD2 (5 bases). Germline V lookup: CDR1 MGHRA, CDR2 YSYEKL. The CDR3 is 15 amino acids. Trimming removed 4 bases from V and 3 bases from J, with 16 bases in between. In DNA, the CDR3 is TGCGCCAGCAGCCGTAACGCCGGGATTTACTACGAGCAGTACTTC. Protein: CASSRNAGIYYEQYF.

This clonotype was counted only a few times. The genes are TRBV12-3 or TRBV12-4 and TRBJ1-1, with D maybe TRBD1 (6 bases). This CDR3 is built from 13 residues. V was cut by 6 bases and J by 5 bases, with 13 bases left in between. For the CDR3, the DNA is TGTGCCAGCAGCCTTCAGGGGAGGACTGAAGCTTTCTTT. Protein sequence: CASSLQGRTEAFF.

Note on this clonotype: At one boundary the junction diverges from the germline segment, which might be a read error. The CDR3 reads CASSLTSGRAVQETQYF. CDR3 DNA sequence: TGTGCTAGCAGCTTAACTAGCGGGAGGGCGGTCCAAGAGACCCAGTACTTC. The chain links TRBV7-7 to TRBJ2-5; 13 bases agree with TRBD2. The CDR3 extends over 17 amino acids. Germline V gives CDR1 SSHAT, CDR2 FNYEAQ (reference sequence).

This clonotype was counted only a few times. The chain employs TRBV7-6 and TRBJ2-1; 9 bases fit TRBD1. In germline, CDR1 is SGHVS, CDR2 FNYEAQ. J lost 7 bases, V lost 6 bases, and 16 bases had no gene match. CDR3 length equals 17 residues. The CDR3: CASSNKLQGASFNEQFF. CDR3 nucleotide sequence: TGTGCCAGCAGTAACAAACTACAGGGGGCTTCTTTTAATGAGCAGTTCTTC.

This sequence joins TRBV5-1 and TRBJ2-3; 14 bases line up with TRBD2. Germline assignment: CDR1 SGHRS and CDR2 YFSETQ. This CDR3 is built from 17 residues. V shed 4 bases, J shed 4 bases, and the junction held 8 bases outside the gene matches. The DNA for the CDR3 is TGCGCCAGCAGCCTCGAGCCGGGACTAGCGGGAGCAGATACGCAGTATTTT. This codes for CASSLEPGLAGADTQYF.

This clonotype appeared many times. The chain links TRBV20-1 to TRBJ1-2; 10 bases align to TRBD1. Germline V CDR1 and CDR2: DFQATT, SNEGSKA (reference sequence). This CDR3 is built from 14 residues. V was clipped by 4 bases and J by 8 bases; unmatched bases: 10. The CDR3 reads CSAIRETGGRGYTF. The CDR3 nucleotides are TGCAGTGCTATTAGGGAGACAGGGGGCAGGGGCTACACCTTC.

The chain carries TRBV7-2 and TRBJ2-3; TRBD2 agrees at 14 bases. There are 18 residues in the CDR3. Germline V CDR1 and CDR2: SGHTA, FQGNSA. Trimming at V came to 1 base and at J to 3 bases, leaving 6 bases not matched to a gene. DNA for the CDR3: TGTGCCAGCAGCTTAGGACTAGCGGGGGGGCTCAGGACAGATACGCAGTATTTT. Translation gives CASSLGLAGGLRTDTQYF.

V and J are TRBV7-8 and TRBJ1-1; no definite D call. Deletions cut 4 bases from V and 2 bases from J, with 17 bases between. CDR1 is SGHVS and CDR2 is FQNEAQ in the germline V gene. The CDR3 sequence is 16 residues long. CDR3 amino acids: CASSYNRAFPNTEAFF. CDR3 sequence (DNA): TGTGCCAGCAGCTACAACCGGGCTTTTCCCAACACTGAAGCTTTCTTT.

This clonotype was detected only a few times. The genes are TRBV13 and TRBJ2-7; 8 bases fit TRBD1. Germline CDR1 PRHDT, CDR2 FYEKMQ (reference sequence). V lost 6 bases to trimming and J lost 6 bases; unmatched junction nucleotides: 10. This CDR3 is built from 14 residues. CDR3: CASRTTGQAPEQYF. The CDR3 region has the DNA TGTGCCAGCAGGACCACGGGACAGGCTCCCGAGCAGTACTTC.

The chain links TRBV12-3 or TRBV12-4 to TRBJ1-5; D is ambiguous. The V end lost 7 bases, the J end lost 0 bases, and 13 bases lay between the germline ends. The CDR3 length is 15 residues. The CDR3 is CASNLGSRSNQPQHF. CDR3 coding DNA: TGTGCCAGCAATTTGGGCTCGCGTAGCAATCAGCCCCAGCATTTT.

The genes are TRBV20-1 and TRBJ2-1; D might be TRBD2 (6 bases). There are 14 residues in the CDR3. V was trimmed by 6 bases and J by 4 bases, leaving 16 bases between them. The V gene's germline CDR1 is DFQATT and CDR2 SNEGSKA (reference sequence). CDR3 sequence: CSASSGNKYNEQFF. CDR3 DNA: TGCAGTGCGAGTAGCGGCAACAAATACAATGAGCAGTTCTTC.

V gene TRBV7-2 combines with J gene TRBJ1-4; 7 bases align to TRBD1. The germline gives CDR1 SGHTA, CDR2 FQGNSA. The CDR3 has 14 residues. V was clipped by 3 bases and J by 7 bases; unmatched bases: 5. The CDR3 is CASSLDRMSEKLFF. For the CDR3, the DNA is TGTGCCAGCAGCTTGGACAGGATGAGTGAAAAACTGTTTTTT.

The chain uses TRBV28 and TRBJ2-6; no clear D. Germline V lookup: CDR1 MDHEN, CDR2 SYDVKM. This CDR3 comprises 14 residues. V lost 6 bases to trimming and J lost 0 bases, with 6 bases between them. The CDR3 DNA reads TGTGCCAGCAGACAGCGCTCTGGGGCCAACGTCCTGACTTTC. Translated, it gives CASRQRSGANVLTF. The full variable domain, rest sourced from reference TRBV28 and TRBJ2-6, is DVKVTQSSRYLVKRTGEKVFLECVQDMDHENMFWYRQDPGLGLRLIYFSYDVKMKEKGDIPEGYSVSREKKERFSLILESASTNQTSMYLCASRQRSGANVLTFGAGSRLTVL.

This clonotype was seen only a few times. The chain's CDR3 is CASSSLKSGRRGSGANVLTF. The DNA of the CDR3 is TGTGCCAGCAGCTCCCTCAAATCAGGGCGTCGAGGGTCTGGGGCCAACGTCCTGACTTTC. The rearrangement links TRBV7-6 to TRBJ2-6; possibly TRBD1 or TRBD2 for D (5 bases each). CDR1 and CDR2 (germline): SGHVS, FNYEAQ. CDR3 length: 20 residues. With 4 bases removed from V and 1 base from J, the gap between germline ends came to 23 bases. Full variable domain (missing parts from reference TRBV7-6 and TRBJ2-6): GAGVSQSPRYKVTKRGQDVALRCDPISGHVSLYWYRQALGQGPEFLTYFNYEAQQDKSGLPNDRFSAERPEGSISTLTIQRTEQRDSAMYRCASSSLKSGRRGSGANVLTFGAGSRLTVL.

The chain uses TRBV3-1 and TRBJ1-1, with D possibly matching TRBD1 (5 bases). Germline-derived CDR1 and CDR2 are LGHDT and YNNKEL (reference sequence). The CDR3 is made up of 13 amino acids. The V and J ends lost 3 bases and 6 bases respectively, with 11 bases between them. CDR3 DNA sequence: TGTGCCAGCAGCCAGGGGCGGTACGCTGAAGCTTTCTTT. The encoded protein is CASSQGRYAEAFF.

There are a few counts of this clonotype. The chain links TRBV27 to TRBJ2-7, with 8 bases aligning to TRBD1. The germline V gene encodes CDR1 MNHEY and CDR2 SMNVEV (reference sequence). The J segment lost 3 bases and the V segment lost 4 bases, leaving 5 bases of the junction unmatched. This CDR3 has 14 amino acids. The CDR3 DNA reads as TGTGCCAGCAGTTCCTTTGGACAGGGCTACGAGCAGTACTTC. Its protein product is CASSSFGQGYEQYF.

The chain links TRBV12-3 or TRBV12-4 to TRBJ1-5; D not resolved. This CDR3 contains 13 residues. Trimming cost V 7 bases and J 4 bases, with 11 bases left between them. CDR3 sequence: CASTTRPNQPQHF. The CDR3 DNA reads TGTGCCAGCACCACGAGGCCAAATCAGCCCCAGCATTTT.

The CDR3 loop reads CASTTRGQGEEYGYTF. Written as DNA, the CDR3 is TGTGCCAGCACCACCCGTGGACAGGGAGAAGAGTATGGCTACACCTTC. V is TRBV12-3 or TRBV12-4 and J is TRBJ1-2, with 8 bases aligning to TRBD1. Trimming removed 7 bases from V and 5 bases from J; junction bases left unmatched: 15. This CDR3 is built from 16 residues.

The chain uses TRBV4-2 and TRBJ2-4; either TRBD1 or TRBD2 may supply D (5 bases each). The tail of the sequence fits TRBJ2-5 better, so the J call may be wrong. The CDR3 consists of 17 residues. From germline, CDR1 is LGHNA and CDR2 YNFKEQ. The DNA for the CDR3 is TGTGCCAGCAGCCCCGGAGTCGGTCCCTTCGGGGCAGAGACCCAGTACTTC. Amino acid sequence: CASSPGVGPFGAETQYF.